This entry lists 2 T cell receptor beta chains sequenced from one sample in a study of control samples from healthy donors and cancer patients. Data came from immunoSEQ multiplex PCR; TCRdb stores just in-frame clones and leaves some out. Of fewer than 200,000 clones listed, over 85% are singletons. Sequenced material: blood. The source of these receptors is a man aged 18 to 35 in good health.

The rearrangement links TRBV5-1 to TRBJ2-3; D is perhaps TRBD1 (7 bases). V dropped 0 bases and J dropped 8 bases, with 16 bases sitting between them. The CDR3 sequence is 15 residues long. Germline CDR1 SGHRS, CDR2 YFSETQ. CDR3 in DNA: TGCGCCAGCAGCTTGGAGGGGGCTGGCGGGGCTACGCAGTATTTT. It yields the protein CASSLEGAGGATQYF.

In this sample, this clone turned up a few times. The J gene is TRBJ1-3, the V gene TRBV7-2; 9 nucleotides line up with TRBD1. Looked up from germline, CDR1 is SGHTA and CDR2 is FQGNSA. This CDR3 is built from 17 residues. Trimming removed 5 bases from V and 1 base from J; junction bases left unmatched: 9. The CDR3 nucleotides are TGTGCCAGCAGCAAGACCGGGACAGGGAAATCTGGAAACACCATATATTTT. Translating it yields CASSKTGTGKSGNTIYF.